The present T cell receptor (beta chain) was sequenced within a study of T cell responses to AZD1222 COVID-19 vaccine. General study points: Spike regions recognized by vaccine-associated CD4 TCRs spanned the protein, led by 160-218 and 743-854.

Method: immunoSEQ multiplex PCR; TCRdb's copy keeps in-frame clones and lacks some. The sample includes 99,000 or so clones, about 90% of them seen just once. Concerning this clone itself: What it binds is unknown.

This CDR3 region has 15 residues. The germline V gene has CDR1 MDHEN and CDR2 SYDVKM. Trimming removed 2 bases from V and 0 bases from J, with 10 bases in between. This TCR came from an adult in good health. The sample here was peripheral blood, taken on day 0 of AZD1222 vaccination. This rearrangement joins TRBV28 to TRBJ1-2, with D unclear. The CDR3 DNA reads TGTGCCAGCAGTTTAGGCAGGCCCACTAACTATGGCTACACCTTC. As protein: CASSLGRPTNYGYTF.